Listed here is a single TCR beta chain. This clonotype was counted a few times. This clone's antigen is unknown. No per-base quality is available; no much larger clone lies one base away. The CDR3 contains 14 residues, cysteine and phenylalanine counted. The kept DNA is CDR3 alone, 42 bases in frame from the first base. Unmatched junction bases come to 7, with V trimmed by 6 bases and J by 3 bases. The library was obtained by 5' RACE. TCRdb names Illumina HiSeq 2000 as the instrument used. A universal primer binding site was introduced by template switching, and a unique molecular identifier was present in the final cDNA, enabling accurate counting of TCR cDNA molecules. Specific primers in the conserved constant-segment region were used to synthesize first-strand cDNA for the TCR alpha and beta chains. To control for contamination, every cDNA library was double barcoded, receiving both a SMART-Mk sample barcode and Illumina barcodes. TruSeq adapter sequences, together with Illumina sample barcodes, were added in two successive PCR steps. The TCR alpha and beta cDNA libraries were sequenced on the Illumina HiSeq platform using custom primers. Turning to the authors' computational methods: MiGEC processed the raw reads to extract unique molecular identifiers, while MiXCR was used to determine the CDR3 positions. Recombination models were inferred per individual with the repgenHMM and IGoR tools using an EM algorithm. The analysis of shared clonotypes was done with the tcR package in R, with sharing normalized by the product of cloneset sizes. To study raw recombination free of thymic and clonal selection effects, out-of-frame nonproductive sequences were analyzed. The public reads were quality trimmed at Q25 with fastp and then assembled into clones with MiXCR by TCRdb, keeping productive beta chains. Entries are consolidated by CDR3 protein sequence, retaining the most common genes and DNA. TCRdb's processing, not the authors' own work, is the source of the V and J calls. The sample yields fewer than 500,000 distinct CDR3 sequences; roughly 13% were counted once. Clones ranked in the top ten supply 0.8% to 1% of the sample.

Only healthy Caucasian donors were included. Three pairs of female monozygotic twins, all aged about 18 to 29 years, made up the twin cohort. Positive isolation kits from Invitrogen were used to isolate the CD4+ and CD8+ T cell populations. This sample was taken from a study of identical twins (dated by TCRdb to the mid-2010s). About the study as a whole: The study deep-sequenced TCR alpha and beta repertoires from monozygotic twins, unrelated adults of various ages and cord blood to test whether fetal clonotypes persist. Replicate twin experiments were performed at different times using different library preparation protocols to rule out contamination. Overall study results and their limits: Abundant cord blood beta clonotypes carried fewer insertions; young adult naive repertoires showed a weaker similar trend, while memory repertoires showed none. Out-of-frame TCR alpha sharing in monozygotic twins was systematically underestimated by recombination models, whereas sharing between unrelated individuals was in agreement with the recombination models. Because the same donors could not be followed over many years, the conclusions depended on cross-sectional statistical analysis. Invariant T cells such as MAIT and iNKT could partly confound zero-insertion analyses, though diverse VJ usage argued against this for most clonotypes. Compared with coincidental sharing between unrelated individuals, an excess of low generation-probability sequences was observed among out-of-frame TCR alpha sequences shared between twins. Excess twin sharing in beta out-of-frame sequences was weaker because fewer shared sequences lowered the signal-to-noise ratio.

The sample also formed part of further work on yellow fever vaccine responses in identical twins. In that second paper, the authors write: According to the authors, in identical twins the way T cells responded to vaccination appeared partly convergent and partly personalized. Focusing on identical twins, the study followed the T cell clones that responded to the vaccine, and did so with precision.

Sequencing used CD4+ T cells sorted from blood. The V and J genes are TRBV12-3 or TRBV12-4 and TRBJ1-1; 7 central nucleotides agree with TRBD1. The clonotype was recovered from a woman younger than 35 in good health. The CDR3 region reads CASSSTGRDTEAFF. The nucleotide sequence is given as TGTGCCAGCAGCTCGACAGGGAGGGACACTGAAGCTTTCTTT.